Given below is one T cell receptor (beta chain) in context. The antigen is unknown. This sample stems from a study of cytomegalovirus exposure and HLA in healthy donors. The PCR had 60 Vbeta and 13 Jbeta primers. TCRdb keeps only in-frame clones here, not all; method: immunoSEQ multiplex PCR. The sample carries about 140,000 clones, 80% recorded once. The CDR3 totals 17 residues. The germline V and J ends were trimmed by 7 bases and 3 bases, with 19 bases remaining between them. Broader study findings: Links to common viral pathogens appeared, in a later analysis, for several of the most significant clusters. Data from an earlier analysis indicated that most TCR beta V segments were productive either about 90% or about 30% of the time. A highly shared variant cluster was judged a likely technical artifact.

J is TRBJ1-6 and V is TRBV23-1; D gene unclear. TRBV23-1 is an ORF, and what it does is uncertain. The source is a man in his fifties or sixties in good health and CMV-seronegative. Sequencing was done on a sample of PBMCs. CDR3 region: CASTRREVYNYNSPLHF. The DNA of the CDR3 is TGCGCCAGCACCAGAAGGGAGGTTTACAACTATAATTCACCCCTCCACTTT.